The present entry profiles one T cell receptor beta chain with its context. What it recognizes is unknown. These data come from a study of cytomegalovirus exposure and HLA in healthy donors. Study-level background: Of around 400 genotyped donors, more than 65% grouped in the Caucasian-associated ancestry cluster. Study-wide results and limits: Reports indicated that the classifier achieved high specificity and sensitivity in diagnosing cytomegalovirus status.

Germline V gene sequence: CDR1 SGHNT, CDR2 YYREEE (reference sequence). The CDR3 runs 13 residues. Between the trimmed V and J ends, which lost 5 bases and 1 base, there was a span of 9 bases. Primers: 60 Vbeta forward and 13 Jbeta reverse. In the original processing: Later analysis identified some 88 million unique TCR beta chains, approximately 10 million shared. The table came from immunoSEQ multiplex PCR; TCRdb's copy has only in-frame clones and leaves some out. Clonal size and the V and J genes are those of that table, whereas D and trimming came from the DNA. Among tens of thousands of clones listed, approximately 63% were seen once. Donors showed nominal health when sampled, although they likely had unrecorded immune exposures.

Specimen: PBMCs. V is TRBV5-4 and J is TRBJ1-1, with no clear D. The sequence was collected from a woman in her sixties or seventies in good health and CMV-seropositive. The CDR3, as DNA: TGTGCCAGCAGTGTAACAGCGAACACTGAAGCTTTCTTT. It yields the protein CASSVTANTEAFF.